Presented here are 22 T cell receptor beta chains from one specimen sequenced in a study of T cell repertoires in cytomegalovirus infection. From the reads, TCRdb called clonotypes with MiXCR, one entry per CDR3 protein. The data hold about 240,000 distinct CDR3 sequences, with around 12% observed a single time. The sequencing input was PBMCs. Every receptor here comes from a human donor in good health (CMV status not recorded). Some clones in this sample may be carry-over from other donors' samples.

The rearrangement links TRBV2 to TRBJ1-1; no clear D. The CDR3 spans 15 residues. Looked up from germline, CDR1 is SNHLY and CDR2 is FYNNEI. Trimming shortened V by 6 bases and J by 3 bases, and 17 bases separated the two germline ends. CDR3 sequence reads: CASREGWGKDTEAFF. DNA for the CDR3: TGTGCCAGCAGGGAGGGATGGGGAAAGGACACTGAAGCTTTCTTT.

This clonotype was counted a few times. The gene calls are TRBV19 and TRBJ1-4, with 7 positions matching TRBD1. The trim removed 5 bases at V and 7 bases at J, leaving 10 bases unmatched. CDR3 length equals 15 residues. Per the germline V gene, CDR1 is LNHDA and CDR2 is SQIVND (reference sequence). CDR3 residues: CASSAGQDESEKLFF. The CDR3 coding sequence is TGTGCCAGTAGTGCCGGACAGGATGAAAGTGAAAAACTGTTTTTT.

In this sample, this clonotype turned up a few times. The chain combines TRBV2 with TRBJ2-3; TRBD2 matches 7 bases. This CDR3 contains 15 residues. V lost 1 base to trimming and J lost 0 bases; unmatched junction nucleotides: 1. Germline lookup yields CDR1 SNHLY and CDR2 FYNNEI. The CDR3 reads CASSEGRGSTDTQYF. The CDR3 coding sequence is TGTGCCAGCAGTGAAGGGCGGGGGAGCACAGATACGCAGTATTTT.

Regarding this clonotype: Since a much larger clone is just one base distant, this may be a read error. The CDR3 does not close with the conserved phenylalanine or tryptophan, likely indicating a read error. The chain joins TRBV4-2 to TRBJ1-2; TRBD1 is a possible D gene (5 bases). V was cut by 0 bases and J by 4 bases, with 9 bases left in between. This CDR3 has 14 amino acids. The V gene's germline CDR1 is LGHNA and CDR2 YNFKEQ. The CDR3 region is CASSQDGDSYGYTS. CDR3 DNA: TGTGCCAGCAGCCAAGATGGCGACAGCTATGGCTACACCTCC.

The V call is TRBV5-1, the J call TRBJ1-5; possible D gene TRBD1, 6 bases. Germline CDR1 reads SGHRS; CDR2 reads YFSETQ. The CDR3 totals 16 residues. The V and J ends lost 0 bases and 1 base respectively, with 11 bases between them. The CDR3 loop is CASSLVPGGSNQPQHF. DNA for the CDR3: TGCGCCAGCAGCTTGGTACCCGGGGGCAGCAATCAGCCCCAGCATTTT.

The V call is TRBV6-2 or TRBV6-3, the J call TRBJ2-2; TRBD1 aligns across 7 bases. After removal of 6 bases from V and 6 bases from J, the junction contained 4 bases not matched to a gene. The germline V gene encodes CDR1 MNHEY and CDR2 SVGEGT. This CDR3 contains 13 residues. CDR3 nucleotide sequence: TGTGCCAGCAGGACCGGGACAGCCGGGGAGCTGTTTTTT. Protein product: CASRTGTAGELFF.

Many counts were recorded for this clonotype. The genes are TRBV7-2 and TRBJ2-4, with 11 nucleotides matching TRBD1. Trimming took 8 bases from V and 0 from J; bases not matched to a gene: 9. The CDR3 spans 17 residues. CDR1 is SGHTA and CDR2 is FQGNSA in the germline V gene. The CDR3 DNA is TGTGCCAGCGGCGGACAGGGGGCCGAACTAGCCAAAAACATTCAGTACTTC. Encoded protein: CASGGQGAELAKNIQYF.

In its sample, this clonotype was seen once. This chain links TRBV28 with TRBJ1-1; D remains ambiguous. This CDR3 is built from 12 residues. Germline V gives CDR1 MDHEN, CDR2 SYDVKM. Between the trimmed V and J ends, which lost 7 bases and 1 base, there was a span of 7 bases. DNA for the CDR3: TGTGCCAGCAATGAAGGGAACACTGAAGCTTTCTTT. Translating gives CASNEGNTEAFF.

This clonotype occurred many times. The chain uses TRBV5-6 and TRBJ2-7; D is tentatively TRBD1 or TRBD2 (5 bases each). V was cut by 2 bases and J by 6 bases, with 18 bases left in between. The CDR3 has 15 residues. The germline V gene encodes CDR1 SGHDT and CDR2 YYEEEE. The CDR3 sequence is CASSFVSAGRGEQYF. The CDR3 DNA sequence: TGTGCCAGCAGCTTCGTATCGGCAGGGAGAGGCGAGCAGTACTTC.

The sample holds many counts of this clonotype. The gene calls are TRBV11-2 and TRBJ2-3; tentative D call: TRBD2 (6 bases). V dropped 3 bases and J dropped 0 bases, with 13 bases sitting between them. Germline values: CDR1 SGHAT, CDR2 FQNNGV. The length of the CDR3 is 16 residues. The CDR3 protein is CASSFLRGTSTDTQYF. The DNA of the CDR3 is TGTGCCAGCAGCTTTCTGCGGGGAACTAGCACAGATACGCAGTATTTT.

This clonotype was recorded at least ten times. The chain links TRBV20-1 to TRBJ1-1; no clear D gene. The V gene lost 1 base and the J gene lost 4 bases, with 7 bases spanning the gap. Germline V gene data show CDR1 as DFQATT and CDR2 as SNEGSKA (reference sequence). The CDR3 totals 12 residues. The DNA of the CDR3 is TGCAGTGCTAGAGTGGGTAGCACTGAAGCTTTCTTT. The encoded protein is CSARVGSTEAFF.

This chain links TRBV29-1 with TRBJ2-7, with TRBD1 matching 7 bases. J lost 3 bases, V lost 7 bases, and 3 bases had no gene match. Germline V gene data show CDR1 as SQVTM and CDR2 as ANQGSEA. CDR3 length: 11 residues. The DNA of the CDR3 is TGCAGCGCCGGACAGGACTACGAGCAGTACTTC. It codes for CSAGQDYEQYF.

Ten or more counts support this clonotype. The chain recombines TRBV12-3 or TRBV12-4 with TRBJ2-1; 7 bases match TRBD1. The CDR3 covers 14 residues. The junction had 5 bases not matched to a gene; V was cut back by 5 bases and J by 4 bases. Written as DNA, the CDR3 is TGTGCCAGCAGTCTACAGGGGCCATACAATGAGCAGTTCTTC. Translated, it gives CASSLQGPYNEQFF.

The gene calls are TRBV14 and TRBJ1-2; D not resolved. This CDR3 has 13 residues. Trimming pared 0 bases from V and 6 bases from J, leaving 8 bases between. Germline V gene lookup returns CDR1 SGHDN and CDR2 FVKESK. DNA for the CDR3: TGTGCCAGCAGCCAAGATCTTATGAATGGCTACACCTTC. It yields the protein CASSQDLMNGYTF.

The chain combines TRBV28 with TRBJ1-5; TRBD1 agrees at 7 bases. Unmatched junction bases numbered 9, after V lost 0 bases and J lost 7 bases. The CDR3 is made up of 16 amino acids. In germline, CDR1 is MDHEN, CDR2 SYDVKM. CDR3 in DNA: TGTGCCAGCAGTTTATGGGCCGCAGGGGGAAGACAGCCCCAGCATTTT. Residues: CASSLWAAGGRQPQHF. The variable domain in full, completed from reference TRBV28 and TRBJ1-5, reads DVKVTQSSRYLVKRTGEKVFLECVQDMDHENMFWYRQDPGLGLRLIYFSYDVKMKEKGDIPEGYSVSREKKERFSLILESASTNQTSMYLCASSLWAAGGRQPQHFGDGTRLSIL.

The chain employs TRBV7-4 and TRBJ2-7; possibly TRBD1 for D (6 bases). The V gene lost 2 bases and the J gene lost 6 bases, with 17 bases spanning the gap. Germline loops: CDR1 SGHVT, CDR2 SQSDAQ. The CDR3 extends over 15 amino acids. This CDR3 is CASSLRPAGDREQYF. CDR3 coding DNA: TGTGCCAGCAGCTTAAGGCCGGCAGGGGATCGCGAGCAGTACTTC. Full variable domain (outside the CDR3, taken from reference TRBV7-4 and TRBJ2-7): GAGVSQSPRYKVAKRGRDVALRCDSISGHVTLYWYRQTLGQGSEVLTYSQSDAQRDKSGRPSGRFSAERPERSVSTLKIQRTEQGDSAVYLCASSLRPAGDREQYFGPGTRLTVT.

This clonotype was recorded at least ten times. The chain uses TRBV6-1 and TRBJ2-7; the D is unclear. CDR1 and CDR2 (germline): MNHNS, SASEGT. Deletions cut 5 bases from V and 2 bases from J, with 13 bases between. The CDR3 has 14 residues. The CDR3 region is CASSRRQKTYEQYF. As DNA, the CDR3 is TGTGCCAGCAGTAGAAGGCAAAAGACCTACGAGCAGTACTTC.

This clonotype was detected only a few times. The chain employs TRBV5-1 and TRBJ2-1; D is perhaps TRBD1 (7 bases). V dropped 0 bases and J dropped 0 bases, with 22 bases sitting between them. CDR1 and CDR2 (germline): SGHRS, YFSETQ. The CDR3 totals 20 residues. The CDR3 nucleotides read TGCGCCAGCAGCTTGGGGCTTAGGAGGGGGCCCTCCCGCTCCTACAATGAGCAGTTCTTC. Amino acids: CASSLGLRRGPSRSYNEQFF. The entire variable domain, with the rest obtained from reference TRBV5-1 and TRBJ2-1, is as follows: KAGVTQTPRYLIKTRGQQVTLSCSPISGHRSVSWYQQTPGQGLQFLFEYFSETQRNKGNFPGRFSGRQFSNSRSEMNVSTLELGDSALYLCASSLGLRRGPSRSYNEQFFGPGTRLTVL.

There are a few counts of this clonotype. The junction does not match germline at one end; this may be a read error. V usage is TRBV4-3 and J usage is TRBJ1-4; possibly TRBD1 for D (5 bases). The length of the CDR3 is 16 residues. Germline lookup yields CDR1 LGHNA and CDR2 YSLEER. In nucleotides, the CDR3 is TGCGCCAGCAGTCAAGGGACCGTGGCAACTAATGAAAAACTGTTTTTT. This translates into CASSQGTVATNEKLFF.

This clonotype was counted at least ten times. The chain recombines TRBV7-9 with TRBJ1-2; 10 nucleotides agree with TRBD1. This CDR3 is built from 17 residues. Germline V CDR1 and CDR2: SEHNR, FQNEAQ (reference sequence). J was trimmed by 6 bases and V by 4 bases; bases with no gene match: 14. In DNA, the CDR3 is TGTGCCAGCAGCTCAACTACCCCGTCCGGGACAGGGGATGGCTACACCTTC. It codes for CASSSTTPSGTGDGYTF.

The chain uses TRBV19 and TRBJ2-3; tentative D call: TRBD2 (5 bases). The CDR3 has 15 amino acids. Trimming left V 5 bases short and J 1 base short, with 13 bases between. Germline lookup yields CDR1 LNHDA and CDR2 SQIVND (reference sequence). Here the CDR3 reads CASSLYTRGTDTQYF. CDR3 nucleotides: TGTGCCAGTAGTCTTTATACTAGGGGCACAGATACGCAGTATTTT.

The chain carries TRBV20-1 and TRBJ2-5, with 8 bases lining up with TRBD2. Looked up from germline, CDR1 is DFQATT and CDR2 is SNEGSKA (reference sequence). CDR3 size: 13 residues. V gave up 4 bases and J gave up 6 bases; unmatched junction bases: 7. The CDR3 DNA reads TGCAGTGCTATCGGACTAGCCCCGAAGACCCAGTACTTC. Its protein is CSAIGLAPKTQYF.